Listed here is a single T cell receptor beta chain. Its antigen is still unknown. Base qualities were left out, and no much larger clone turns up one base away. The library was generated by the immunoSEQ multiplex PCR assay. A mixture of 60 forward primers for TCR Vbeta segments and 13 reverse primers for TCR Jbeta segments was used in the multiplex PCR. A multiplex PCR assay on genomic DNA amplified the CDR3 region of rearranged TCR beta genes. The Illumina HiSeq System was used to sequence the amplified TCR beta libraries as 87-base-pair reads. Regarding the original processing steps: In a later analysis, approximately 74 million unique TCR beta chains were counted across the roughly 610 repertoires, and roughly 11 million of these chains were shared by at least two donors. To remove PCR and sequencing errors, raw reads were error-corrected and collapsed into unique sequences using a nearest-neighbor algorithm that merged closely related sequences. CDR3 sequences were aligned to IMGT reference sequences to assign V, D and J gene segments. For a sequence to be retained, a match of at least six nucleotides was required to both a V gene segment and a J gene segment. Rearrangements were classified as productive when the CDR3 lacked stop codons and remained in frame with V and J, and all other rearrangements were classified as non-productive. Following IMGT convention, CDR3 was defined as the stretch from the second conserved V-encoded cysteine up to the conserved J-encoded phenylalanine. Sequences without an unambiguous match to a single V gene segment were excluded from the earlier analysis of almost 600 of the donors. An earlier analysis of over 450 of the donors classified V segments as functional when productive rearrangements were above 56.7% and as segregating when the standard deviation between donors was above 5%. A statistical classification framework was built for diagnosing cytomegalovirus status from the catalog of TCR beta chain sequences. A later analysis assigned V and J genes by comparing TCR nucleotide sequences with IMGT/GENE-DB human TR gene sequences. In a later analysis, CDR3 sequences and most-parsimonious VDJ recombination scenarios were assigned using the TCRdist pipeline. A later analysis defined each TCR beta chain by its CDR3 amino acid sequence plus V-gene family, and excluded reads lacking a unique V-gene family. As a way to deal with suspected cross-contamination and a sequencing artifact, a later analysis dropped under 600 nucleotide sequences that were highly shared and had low generation probability. In a later analysis, a clonal expansion index for each public chain was calculated from normalized within-repertoire ranks of inferred template counts. A later analysis computed generation probabilities with a VDJ recombination model fitted to out-of-frame rearrangements, and checked the results against IGoR. In a later analysis, TCR-TCR, TCR-HLA and TCR-CMV co-occurrence was scored with hypergeometric tests, and a repertoire-size bias correction was applied to TCR pairs. False discovery rates were estimated in a later analysis by permuting HLA or CMV assignments 20 times. In a later analysis, co-occurring TCRs were grouped using DBSCAN, with TCRdist sequence similarity added in when clustering inside HLA-allele-positive subsets. For co-occurrence clustering, repertoires with fewer than 30,000 or more than 120,000 public chains were excluded, along with 4 to 6 repertoires with anomalous nucleotide sharing. Here the immuneACCESS table is served through TCRdb, limited to in-frame sequences with V and J called. Missing clones are a known gap in these copies; in checked studies unresolved V genes cover under half, and the rest lacks a known reason. That table furnishes V, J and clone size, whereas the DNA furnished D and trimming. The sample table records 150,000 to 180,000 clones; roughly 77% of these occur just once. The ten largest clonotypes hold 7.7% of the sample.

Taken from the germline V gene, the CDR1 and CDR2 loops are KGHSH and LQKENI. The CDR3 sequence holds 12 residues, the cysteine and phenylalanine included. Here the CDR3 DNA is all that survives: 36 bases in frame from base 1. V and J are truncated by 4 bases and 6 bases respectively, leaving an intervening sequence of 6 bases. The data belong to a study of cytomegalovirus exposure and HLA in healthy donors (dated by TCRdb to the late 2010s). Study-level background: An earlier analysis of roughly 570 of the donors reported approximately 300 Gb of sequence data and 95 million to 120 million unique TCR beta sequences obtained from approximately 180 million T cells. To predict cytomegalovirus infection status, the study combined high-throughput TCR immunosequencing, statistical association of individual TCRs with disease status, and machine learning. In the later analysis, no new phenotypic data were used to find candidate immune exposures; instead, reliance was placed on TCR beta sequences and their occurrence across donors. HLA typing included class I and class II loci at four-digit resolution. In a later genetic analysis, genome-wide SNP genotypes for about 65% of the 666 donors were used, and that subset was treated as a discovery cohort. A later analysis re-analyzed previously published TCR beta repertoires from approximately 700 donors and added high-resolution HLA genotyping to study TCR occurrence patterns. Donor age, sex, ethnicity and CMV serostatus were compiled together with the repertoire data. The genetic ancestry cluster associated with self-reported Caucasian donors included 81% of the approximately 410 genotyped donors. In addition to the first cohort of 666 subjects, a separate validation cohort of approximately 110 different subjects was used. The T cell repertoires of 550 to 850 subjects were profiled by immunosequencing and related to cytomegalovirus serostatus. All discovery cohort repertoires had been generated using a single sequencing platform. Typing coverage differed by locus: A, B, C, DRB1 and DQB1 were typed in roughly 629-630 donors, DQA1 in 500 to 550, DPA1 in roughly 590, and DPB1 in about 450. About 280 gigabases of sequencing data and about 92 million unique TCR sequences made up an early release that covered several hundred HLA-typed donors. On average, around 240,000 unique TCR beta nucleotide sequences were sequenced per donor among roughly 430 genotyped donors of the cohort, with roughly a sixth of those sequences being non-productive. An earlier analysis of some 600 of the donors applied high-throughput TCR beta sequencing to assess whether each TCR beta V gene segment acted as functional or pseudogenic. The aim of the study was to test whether cataloging public T cell receptors could identify signatures of past pathogen exposure. Four to six DR-DQ haplotypes were handled as single units for association and clustering, since linkage in the cohort was strong. Broader findings and caveats from the paper: In a later analysis, 15,000 to 20,000 TCR beta sequences were associated with specific HLA alleles at a false discovery rate of 0.05. When HLA alleles, especially DR and DQ, strongly co-occurred, TCR associations were difficult to assign to individual alleles. In a later analysis, the rate of TCR association differed among HLA loci, with DRB1 alleles having the most associated TCRs and HLA-C alleles having the fewest. In a later analysis, most CMV-associated TCR beta chains were found to appear HLA-restricted, with HLA associations seemingly driven largely by CMV exposure. The authors suggested that the approach could potentially be extended to other disease states and immunological phenotypes. Some IMGT-functional V segments, including TRBV6-2 and TRBV6-3, could not be distinguished by the 87-base-pair reads and were therefore excluded. A further reported finding was that TCR beta sequences accurately predicted the HLA-A and HLA-B alleles for most subjects in the first cohort. Because HLA typing was missing for some donors at each locus, association tests included only the typed subset. A later analysis reported that several top co-occurrence clusters appeared linked to parvovirus B19, influenza, CMV and Epstein-Barr virus. Most TCR sequences were observed very rarely across donors, whereas some public TCRs were present in many individuals. Because counts were too low, about 15 rarely observed V segments, including chromosome 9 orphons, were left out of the earlier analysis of 587 of the donors. A later genetic analysis associated a missense DCLRE1C variant with V-gene and J-gene trimming of TCR beta chains, and an independent cohort replicated the association. Sequencing depth was assumed to be roughly uniform across donors in the presence/absence analyses, though that assumption may not hold. In the study, 150 to 200 TCR beta chains were listed as associated with cytomegalovirus. In vitro tests confirmed that a few of the cytomegalovirus-associated TCR beta chains recognize cytomegalovirus antigens. Broadly in line with IMGT annotations, most TCR beta V segments showed up in productive rearrangements about 87% or about 30% of the time in an earlier analysis of some 590 of the donors. In a later genetic analysis, fewer N-insertions in productive TCRs were reported among donors in an Asian-associated ancestry cluster than the approximately 670-donor mean. Linkage disequilibrium might explain the correlated functional status among segregating V segments, but an unknown experimental factor could not be excluded. In this cohort, only TCR beta chains were sequenced, and detectable features were limited by the absence of alpha or paired-chain data. The classifier was reported to diagnose cytomegalovirus status with high specificity and sensitivity in both the original cohort and the validation cohort. The only immune exposure information available for the cohort was CMV serostatus. A group of highly shared sequence variants was considered likely to be a technical artifact of the sequencing pipeline. In a later analysis, HLA-associated TCR beta chains showed more clonal expansion and lower generation probabilities than non-associated chains that were equally common.

The cohort was made up of 500 to 800 healthy bone marrow donors. All cohort members were sampled while nominally healthy, although unrecorded immune exposures were likely present. The donor tested CMV seropositive and was one of the 289 seropositive cohort members. Each donor provided a peripheral blood sample, and peripheral blood mononuclear cells were used for TCR beta sequencing. The Qiagen DNeasy Blood Extraction Kit was used to extract genomic DNA from the blood cell samples. The sequence was collected from a man younger than 45 in good health and CMV-seropositive. Recombination joined TRBV18 with TRBJ1-4; there is no confident call for the D gene. Sequencing used PBMCs. The nucleotide sequence is given as TGTGCCAGCTCACAGGAGTATGAAAAACTGTTTTTT. Translated, it reads CASSQEYEKLFF.